The clone carrying this T cell receptor beta chain was seen a few times. Multiplex touch-down PCR with TRB-A/B primers amplified rearranged V-D-J TRB sequences. TCRdb redid the calling of the multiplex PCR reads with MiXCR, one entry per CDR3 protein. The sample carries several thousand distinct CDR3 sequences, around 34% recorded once. The template was genomic DNA from peripheral blood, not RNA. This sample was taken from a study of T cell repertoires in aging, cancer and after chemotherapy. Study-level background: Six age groups, ranging from 30 or younger to 70 or older, included the donors.

Looked up from germline, CDR1 is KGHSH and CDR2 is LQKENI. V was trimmed by 2 bases and J by 7 bases, leaving 17 bases between them. The CDR3 contains 16 residues. Sequenced material: blood. The receptor's source is a human donor in good health. The donor label of this sample is uncertain. The rearrangement joins TRBV18 to TRBJ1-4; possibly TRBD1 for D (6 bases). CDR3 in amino acids: CASSPTGMRDGEKLFF. The CDR3 DNA reads as TGTGCCAGCTCACCAACAGGGATGAGGGACGGTGAAAAACTGTTTTTT.